This record covers a single T cell receptor beta chain. This clone was recorded once. What this receptor recognizes is not known. No clone much larger than this one lies a single base away; base qualities are absent. The identical CDR3 is also encoded by other nucleotide sequences in the sample. This sample was included in a study of Tregs in tolerant kidney transplant recipients (dated by TCRdb to the late 2010s). Some background on the complete study: TCRbeta sequencing was used in the study to identify donor-specific regulatory T cells before combined kidney and bone marrow transplantation, and the identified cells were then tracked after transplant. TCRbeta repertoire sequencing was used in a few healthy controls to compare several methods for expanding Tregs specific for an allogeneic donor. Results and caveats for the whole study, not just this receptor: Because only a small number of patients were included, the study had limitations, and the results will need to be validated in larger populations as well as under other immunosuppression protocols. The most biologically relevant and donor-specific TCRbeta repertoire appeared to be identified by expanding Tregs with activated donor B cells. Biological reproducibility was not directly assessed, although technical replication error appeared to be minimal.

Unstimulated Tregs (CD4+CD25+CD127-), CD4+ non-Tregs (CD4+CD25-), CD4 and CD8 cells were FACS-sorted from thawed PBMCs. Blood from healthy controls was obtained either from healthy volunteers or as purchased buffy coats. Healthy control blood was processed to PBMCs with a Ficoll density gradient and then cryopreserved, whereas patient PBMCs were collected both before and after transplant. Looking up the germline V gene yields CDR1 SGHRS and CDR2 YFSETQ. Counted from cysteine to phenylalanine, this CDR3 has 14 amino acids. Kept here is only the CDR3 DNA, which spans 42 bases and is read in frame from base 1. The germline V end is reduced by 4 bases and the J end by 0 bases; junction bases left unmatched: 3. For TCRbeta CDR3 sequencing, genomic DNA from the sorted cells was extracted using the QIAGEN DNeasy Blood and Tissue Kit. High-throughput TCRbeta CDR3 sequencing, which included PCR amplification with bias correction and internal controls, was done commercially through immunoSEQ. In the original analysis: Unique productive TCRbeta sequences were defined by CDR3 nucleotide sequence where primers matched, otherwise by CDR3 amino acid sequence with Vbeta and Jbeta genes. To correct for sorting error, sequences found in more than one sorted population at a frequency ratio of 2:1 or less were discarded, and the remaining shared sequences were assigned to the population with the higher frequency. Donor-reactive sequences were defined as at least 5-fold expanded in CFSE-low cells versus unstimulated cells, with frequency of at least 0.01% in CFSE-low cells. Jensen-Shannon divergence calculated on the top 100 TCRbeta sequences ranked by frequency was used to measure repertoire divergence. For any sample with multiple sequencing runs, sorting error was corrected in each run separately before the runs were pooled. TCRdb's version of the immuneACCESS table is confined to in-frame rearrangements and falls short of the full clone set. An unresolved V gene accounts for under half of the shortfall where checked; the remainder is of unknown origin. Clonal size and the V and J genes are those of that table, whereas D and trimming came from the DNA. This sample gives more than 95,000 clones in total; roughly 92% of them show up just once. In total, the top ten clones hold roughly 0.63% of the sample.

This sequence originates from a human donor in good health. The chain is encoded by TRBV5-1 joined to TRBJ2-7; 8 central nucleotides agree with TRBD1. The sequenced material came from CD4+ T cells from blood. The CDR3 here reads CASSPGTGSYEQYF. The nucleotide sequence is TGCGCCAGCAGCCCCGGGACAGGCTCCTACGAGCAGTACTTC. The entire variable domain, with the stretches around the CDR3 drawn from the reference TRBV5-1 and TRBJ2-7 proteins, is KAGVTQTPRYLIKTRGQQVTLSCSPISGHRSVSWYQQTPGQGLQFLFEYFSETQRNKGNFPGRFSGRQFSNSRSEMNVSTLELGDSALYLCASSPGTGSYEQYFGPGTRLTVT.